The 5 T cell receptor beta chains reported below all come from one sample, sequenced in a study of siplizumab effects on memory and regulatory T cells. Profiling relied on immunoSEQ multiplex PCR, and the TCRdb table lists in-frame clones only, not all of them. The sample gives more than 95,000 clones, 90% to 95% of which show up once; about 0.34% is in the top ten. Source material: CD4+ T cells sorted from blood. The receptor set was obtained from a human donor in good health.

The V gene is TRBV30, the J gene TRBJ2-1, with 12 bases fitting TRBD2. CDR1 GTSNPN and CDR2 SVGIG come from the germline V gene (reference sequence). Trimming removed 1 base from V and 10 bases from J; junction bases left unmatched: 5. This CDR3 is built from 14 residues. CDR3 DNA sequence: TGTGCCTGGAGTGGGGGACTAGCGGGCTGGGAGCAGTTCTTC. It is translated as CAWSGGLAGWEQFF.

This chain links TRBV30 with TRBJ1-2, with unresolved D. Between the trimmed V and J ends, which lost 4 bases and 2 bases, there was a span of 11 bases. The CDR3 consists of 13 residues. Germline-derived CDR1 and CDR2 are GTSNPN and SVGIG (reference sequence). CDR3 coding DNA: TGTGCCTGGACAAGAGGGCGGAACTATGGCTACACCTTC. This translates into CAWTRGRNYGYTF.

V is TRBV19 and J is TRBJ1-2, with unresolved D. The V and J ends lost 7 bases and 4 bases respectively, with 16 bases between them. The CDR3 sequence is 14 residues long. Germline values: CDR1 LNHDA, CDR2 SQIVND (reference sequence). The chain's CDR3 is CASNARDAGYGYTF. The CDR3 coding sequence is TGTGCCAGTAACGCCCGAGACGCGGGCTATGGCTACACCTTC.

The chain carries TRBV5-8 and TRBJ2-1; 8 bases align to TRBD2. The V and J ends lost 4 bases and 0 bases, in that order; junction bases with no gene match: 3. This CDR3 region has 15 residues. Germline V gives CDR1 SGHTS, CDR2 YDEGEE. Here the CDR3 reads CASSTGTSSYNEQFF. The CDR3 DNA sequence: TGTGCCAGCAGCACCGGGACTAGCTCCTACAATGAGCAGTTCTTC.

The chain links TRBV2 to TRBJ1-5; 8 bases fit TRBD1. Germline V lookup: CDR1 SNHLY, CDR2 FYNNEI. V shed 3 bases, J shed 5 bases, and the junction held 3 bases outside the gene matches. This CDR3 comprises 14 residues. This CDR3 reads CASSEDRADQPQHF. For the CDR3, the DNA is TGTGCCAGCAGTGAGGACAGGGCGGATCAGCCCCAGCATTTT. The full variable domain, rest sourced from reference TRBV2 and TRBJ1-5, is EPEVTQTPSHQVTQMGQEVILRCVPISNHLYFYWYRQILGQKVEFLVSFYNNEISEKSEIFDDQFSVERPDGSNFTLKIRSTKLEDSAMYFCASSEDRADQPQHFGDGTRLSIL.